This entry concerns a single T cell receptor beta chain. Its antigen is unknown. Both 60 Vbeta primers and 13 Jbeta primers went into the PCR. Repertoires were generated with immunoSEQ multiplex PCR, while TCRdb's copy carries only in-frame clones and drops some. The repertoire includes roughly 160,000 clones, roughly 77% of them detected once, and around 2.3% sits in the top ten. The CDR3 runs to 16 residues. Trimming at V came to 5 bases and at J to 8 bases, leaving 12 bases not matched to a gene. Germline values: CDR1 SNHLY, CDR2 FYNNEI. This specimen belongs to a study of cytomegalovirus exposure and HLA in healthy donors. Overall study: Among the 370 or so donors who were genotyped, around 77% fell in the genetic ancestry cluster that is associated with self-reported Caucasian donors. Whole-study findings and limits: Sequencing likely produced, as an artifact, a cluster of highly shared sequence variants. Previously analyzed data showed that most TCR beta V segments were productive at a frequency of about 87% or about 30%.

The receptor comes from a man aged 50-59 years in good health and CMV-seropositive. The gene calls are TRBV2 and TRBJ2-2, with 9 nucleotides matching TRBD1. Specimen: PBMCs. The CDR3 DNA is TGTGCCAGCAGTTCCGGGACAGGGCCGAAAGTAGGGGAGCTGTTTTTT. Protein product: CASSSGTGPKVGELFF.